The rows below give T cell receptor beta chains drawn from one sample of a study of T cell changes during pregnancy in multiple sclerosis. The data were produced by immunoSEQ multiplex PCR, yet TCRdb's version contains in-frame clones alone and is incomplete. The table lists under 65,000 clones, roughly 92% of them singletons. Source: peripheral blood, taken in the second trimester of pregnancy. The source of these receptors is a female donor with multiple sclerosis, enrolled in a pregnancy study. CDR3s include the opening cysteine and the closing phenylalanine or tryptophan. Each record gives: CDR3 DNA, CDR3 protein, V gene, clone size, D gene, J gene. D genes are given only for firm matches. The size of a clone is reported for some rows only, either as once, few or many, or as a class for expanded clones.

cdr3_nt: TGTGCCAGCTGCCGAGAGGTAGCGGGAGCCTACGAGCAGTACTTC; cdr3_aa: CASCREVAGAYEQYF; v_call: TRBV2; clone_size: -; d_call: TRBD2; j_call: TRBJ2-7
cdr3_nt: TGCGCCAGCAGCCAACTCCCTCAGGGGCCGGCAGGAAACACCATATATTTT; cdr3_aa: CASSQLPQGPAGNTIYF; v_call: TRBV4-1; clone_size: -; d_call: -; j_call: TRBJ1-3
cdr3_nt: TGTGCCTGGAGTTCTTCCTACGAGCAGTACTTC; cdr3_aa: CAWSSSYEQYF; v_call: TRBV30; clone_size: -; d_call: -; j_call: TRBJ2-7
cdr3_nt: TGTGCCAGCAGTTACCCAGCGGGGGGCACAGATACGCAGTATTTT; cdr3_aa: CASSYPAGGTDTQYF; v_call: TRBV6-6; clone_size: -; d_call: TRBD2; j_call: TRBJ2-3
cdr3_nt: TGTGCCAGCAGCGAGGCCGGGACTAGCGGCTACGAGCAGTACTTC; cdr3_aa: CASSEAGTSGYEQYF; v_call: TRBV5-4; clone_size: -; d_call: TRBD2; j_call: TRBJ2-7
cdr3_nt: TGTGCCAGCAGCAACCTGACTAGCGAGTCCTACAATGAGCAGTTCTTC; cdr3_aa: CASSNLTSESYNEQFF; v_call: TRBV21-1; clone_size: -; d_call: -; j_call: TRBJ2-1
cdr3_nt: TGTGCCAGCAGCGTAGACGGGGGAGGGGAGCTGTTTTTT; cdr3_aa: CASSVDGGGELFF; v_call: TRBV9; clone_size: -; d_call: -; j_call: TRBJ2-2
cdr3_nt: TGTGCCAGCTCGCGAGGGGGTCAAGCAGGTACCAATCAGCCCCAGCATTTT; cdr3_aa: CASSRGGQAGTNQPQHF; v_call: TRBV5-5; clone_size: -; d_call: -; j_call: TRBJ1-5
cdr3_nt: TGCGCCAGCAGTGATATGGGCGGGAGGGCCACCGGAGATACGCAGTATTTT; cdr3_aa: CASSDMGGRATGDTQYF; v_call: TRBV10-1; clone_size: -; d_call: TRBD2; j_call: TRBJ2-3
cdr3_nt: TGTGCCTGGAACCCAGGGGTGGGGTCTGGGACGCAGTATTTT; cdr3_aa: CAWNPGVGSGTQYF; v_call: TRBV30; clone_size: -; d_call: -; j_call: TRBJ2-3
cdr3_nt: TGCGCCAGCAGCGGGGGGTCTAGCGGGACCTACGAGCAGTACTTC; cdr3_aa: CASSGGSSGTYEQYF; v_call: TRBV5-1; clone_size: -; d_call: TRBD2; j_call: TRBJ2-7
cdr3_nt: TGTGCCAGCAGAGGACAGGCTAATCAGCCCCAGCATTTT; cdr3_aa: CASRGQANQPQHF; v_call: TRBV25-1; clone_size: -; d_call: TRBD1; j_call: TRBJ1-5
cdr3_nt: TGTGCAAGTCGCTTAGGTGCGGGACTAGCTTTGAATGAGCAGTTCTTC; cdr3_aa: CASRLGAGLALNEQFF; v_call: TRBV12-2; clone_size: -; d_call: -; j_call: TRBJ2-1
cdr3_nt: TGTGCCAGCAGCGCCGGACAGGGATCAGCGACCCAGTACTTC; cdr3_aa: CASSAGQGSATQYF; v_call: TRBV9; clone_size: -; d_call: TRBD1; j_call: TRBJ2-5
cdr3_nt: TGTGCCAGCCTTGGGGGAGGCATTAACTATGGCTACACCTTC; cdr3_aa: CASLGGGINYGYTF; v_call: TRBV28; clone_size: -; d_call: -; j_call: TRBJ1-2
cdr3_nt: TGTGCCAGCAGCTCACAGGGGGCTATGGGCTCTGAAGCTTTCTTT; cdr3_aa: CASSSQGAMGSEAFF; v_call: TRBV7-8; clone_size: once; d_call: TRBD1; j_call: TRBJ1-1
cdr3_nt: TGTGCCAGCAGCCTTGCCAGGGGGGACGAGCAGTACTTC; cdr3_aa: CASSLARGDEQYF; v_call: TRBV7-9; clone_size: -; d_call: -; j_call: TRBJ2-7
cdr3_nt: TGTGCCAGCAGCCAAGATACTAGCGGGCTATACAATGAGCAGTTCTTC; cdr3_aa: CASSQDTSGLYNEQFF; v_call: TRBV4-2; clone_size: -; d_call: TRBD2; j_call: TRBJ2-1
cdr3_nt: TGTGCCAGCAGTCTTGGGAGTGAGCAGTTCTTC; cdr3_aa: CASSLGSEQFF; v_call: TRBV27; clone_size: -; d_call: -; j_call: TRBJ2-1
cdr3_nt: TGTGCCAGTAGTATAGGGGGCGAAGGGTACAATGAGCAGTTCTTC; cdr3_aa: CASSIGGEGYNEQFF; v_call: TRBV19; clone_size: -; d_call: -; j_call: TRBJ2-1
cdr3_nt: TGTGCCAGCAGGAATCCGGGACAGGGCTACTACGAGCAGTACTTC; cdr3_aa: CASRNPGQGYYEQYF; v_call: TRBV28; clone_size: -; d_call: TRBD1; j_call: TRBJ2-7
cdr3_nt: TGTGCCAGCAGTTCGAGAGCAGATACGCAGTATTTT; cdr3_aa: CASSSRADTQYF; v_call: TRBV6-5; clone_size: -; d_call: -; j_call: TRBJ2-3
cdr3_nt: TGTGCCAGCAGTGAAGGAGTGTGGGGCTTGAACACTGAAGCTTTCTTT; cdr3_aa: CASSEGVWGLNTEAFF; v_call: TRBV6-1; clone_size: -; d_call: -; j_call: TRBJ1-1
cdr3_nt: TGTGCCAGCAGGGGCCTGTACCAGGGAACCTACGAGCAGTACTTC; cdr3_aa: CASRGLYQGTYEQYF; v_call: TRBV13; clone_size: -; d_call: -; j_call: TRBJ2-7